This is a list of T cell receptor beta chains from one sample in a study of blood T cell repertoires in COVID-19. Only in-frame clones appear in the TCRdb table, and some are missing; sequencing was by immunoSEQ multiplex PCR. The table lists nearly 250,000 clones, more than 75% of them singletons, with roughly 6.2% in the top ten. Sequencing was carried out using peripheral blood. Receptor source: a woman aged 80 or older with COVID-19, enrolled during active disease. The CDR3 runs from the conserved cysteine through the conserved F or W. The D gene is left open where the match is weak. Clone size, where shown, is once, few, many, or a class for clones that have expanded.

clone_size j_call d_call v_call cdr3_aa cdr3_nt
- TRBJ1-4 TRBD1 TRBV6-5 CASRADRVGNEKLFF TGTGCCAGCAGGGCCGACAGGGTGGGTAATGAAAAACTGTTTTTT
- TRBJ1-2 TRBD1 TRBV18 CASSREGQGSYGYTF TGTGCCAGCTCACGAGAGGGACAGGGGTCCTATGGCTACACCTTC
- TRBJ1-6 - TRBV28 CASSPPGLLYNSPLHF TGTGCCAGCAGTCCCCCGGGACTTCTTTATAATTCACCCCTCCACTTT
- TRBJ1-1 - TRBV7-2 CASSLAQESLGAFF TGTGCCAGCAGCTTAGCGCAGGAATCCCTGGGAGCTTTCTTT
- TRBJ2-2 - TRBV10-2 CANRGGQTNTGELFF TGCGCCAACCGCGGTGGACAAACGAACACCGGGGAGCTGTTTTTT
few TRBJ1-4 TRBD1 TRBV19 CASSPLPGQTNEKLFF TGTGCCAGTAGCCCGTTACCGGGACAGACAAATGAAAAACTGTTTTTT
- TRBJ2-2 - TRBV30 CASWTRGGELFF TGTGCCTCTTGGACTCGGGGCGGGGAGCTGTTTTTT
- TRBJ2-2 TRBD1 TRBV11-3 CASSFRTGAGTGELFF TGTGCCAGCAGCTTCCGTACAGGGGCGGGCACCGGGGAGCTGTTTTTT
- TRBJ1-3 TRBD1 TRBV7-2 CASSHRGQSGNTIYF TGTGCCAGCAGCCACAGGGGGCAATCTGGAAACACCATATATTTT
- TRBJ2-7 TRBD1 TRBV5-8 CASSSTRGTYEQYF TGTGCCAGCAGCTCAACCAGGGGGACCTACGAGCAGTACTTC
- TRBJ2-1 - TRBV4-3 CASSQLGDLSYNEQFF TGCGCCAGCAGCCAGTTAGGGGATCTTTCCTACAATGAGCAGTTCTTC
- TRBJ1-1 - TRBV2 CASSEAPGNTEAFF TGTGCCAGCAGTGAAGCCCCGGGGAACACTGAAGCTTTCTTT
once TRBJ2-5 - TRBV5-1 CASSFWSGQETQYF TGCGCCAGCAGCTTCTGGAGTGGCCAAGAGACCCAGTACTTC
- TRBJ1-2 - TRBV5-1 CASSQTVGYGYTF TGCGCCAGCAGCCAGACAGTGGGCTATGGCTACACCTTC
- TRBJ2-3 TRBD2 TRBV30 CAWGLAGLAGSGTDTQYF TGTGCCTGGGGTCTGGCGGGACTAGCGGGGTCAGGCACAGATACGCAGTATTTT
- TRBJ1-5 - TRBV28 CASRVGGEISNQPQHF TGTGCCAGCAGGGTTGGGGGCGAGATTAGCAATCAGCCCCAGCATTTT
- TRBJ1-5 - TRBV7-8 CASSRTDYSNQPQHF TGTGCCAGCAGCAGGACAGACTATAGCAATCAGCCCCAGCATTTT
once TRBJ1-2 - TRBV4-1 CASSQDDTSNYGYTF TGCGCCAGCAGCCAAGATGACACCTCTAACTATGGCTACACCTTC
- TRBJ1-2 - TRBV5-1 CASSLTGSIYGYTF TGCGCCAGCAGCTTAACAGGTTCGATCTATGGCTACACCTTC
- TRBJ2-5 TRBD2 TRBV7-8 CASSLGPSGGQTQYF TGTGCCAGCAGCTTAGGTCCTAGCGGGGGCCAGACCCAGTACTTC
- TRBJ1-1 - TRBV7-2 CASSSHRVGTEAFF TGTGCCAGCAGCTCCCACAGGGTTGGCACTGAAGCTTTCTTT
- TRBJ1-2 TRBD1 TRBV24-1 CATGGTGGDYGYTF TGTGCCACCGGGGGGACAGGGGGTGACTATGGCTACACCTTC
- TRBJ1-6 - TRBV11-2 CASSLYRGNSPLHF TGTGCCAGCAGCTTGTATCGGGGGAATTCACCCCTCCACTTT
- TRBJ1-1 - TRBV18 CASSPTREPAFF TGTGCCAGCTCACCAACCCGGGAACCAGCTTTCTTT
- TRBJ2-1 TRBD1 TRBV10-2 CASSWTGPYNEQFF TGCGCCAGCAGCTGGACAGGACCCTACAATGAGCAGTTCTTC
- TRBJ2-1 TRBD2 TRBV6-6 CASSPPLAAPYNEQFF TGTGCCAGCAGTCCCCCCCTAGCGGCCCCCTACAATGAGCAGTTCTTC
- TRBJ1-2 - TRBV3-1/TRBV3-2 CASSQGDFRDGYTF TGTGCCAGCAGCCAAGGGGACTTTAGGGATGGCTACACCTTC
- TRBJ2-7 TRBD1 TRBV5-1 CASSLALSGQGSYEQYF TGCGCCAGCAGCTTGGCATTGTCAGGACAGGGATCCTACGAGCAGTACTTC
- TRBJ1-2 - TRBV28 CASSPRGSANYGYTF TGTGCCAGCAGTCCTCGGGGTAGTGCTAACTATGGCTACACCTTC
- TRBJ2-5 - TRBV7-2 CASSLAFQETQYF TGTGCCAGCAGCTTAGCCTTCCAAGAGACCCAGTACTTC
- TRBJ2-7 TRBD1 TRBV27 CASSKGQGIYEQYF TGTGCCAGCAGTAAAGGACAGGGGATCTACGAGCAGTACTTC
- TRBJ1-4 - TRBV7-9 CASSEQGFGELFF TGTGCCAGCAGCGAGCAGGGATTTGGGGAACTGTTTTTT
- TRBJ2-3 TRBD2 TRBV4-3 CASSQDPPSGGLGDTQYF TGCGCCAGCAGCCAAGATCCCCCTAGCGGGGGGCTGGGAGATACGCAGTATTTT
- TRBJ1-5 - TRBV6-5 CASSTTVSNQPQHF TGTGCCAGCAGTACGACAGTTAGCAATCAGCCCCAGCATTTT
few TRBJ1-6 - TRBV7-2 CASSLSGDLLYSPLHF TGTGCCAGCAGCTTATCGGGGGACTTACTTTATTCACCCCTCCACTTT
- TRBJ2-2 - TRBV19 CASSINPGAGELFF TGTGCCAGTAGTATAAACCCAGGGGCCGGGGAGCTGTTTTTT
- TRBJ1-1 - TRBV9 CASNNDRAGTEAFF TGTGCCAGCAACAACGACCGGGCGGGCACTGAAGCTTTCTTT